These 23 T cell receptor beta chains were sequenced from one sample in a study of blood T cells in healthy people across ages. The use of a sample-barcoded 5' primer and a J-beta primer mix characterized a second PCR of roughly 6 to 12 cycles. TCRdb called the 5' RACE reads again in MiXCR, with one record for every CDR3 protein. The sample has approximately 1.5 million distinct CDR3 sequences; about 31% are singletons. The specimen sequenced was blood. The receptor source for this set is a woman younger than 45 in good health.

In this sample, this clonotype turned up many times. This rearrangement joins TRBV4-1 to TRBJ2-5, with D uncertain. The CDR3 is 14 residues long. The V gene lost 6 bases and the J gene lost 0 bases, with 11 bases spanning the gap. Per the germline V gene, CDR1 is MGHRA and CDR2 is YSYEKL. As DNA, the CDR3 is TGCGCCAGCAGACTCCAGGCGCACCAAGAGACCCAGTACTTC. This translates into CASRLQAHQETQYF.

This clonotype has only a few counts. The chain is built from TRBV6-2 or TRBV6-3 and TRBJ2-5; D unresolved. Germline CDR1 is MNHEY and CDR2 is SVGEGT. The CDR3 is made up of 13 amino acids. Trimming stripped 0 bases from V and 5 bases from J, with 7 bases between. CDR3 loop: CASSYSRVETQYF. For the CDR3, the DNA is TGTGCCAGCAGTTACTCAAGGGTGGAGACCCAGTACTTC.

The CDR3 sequence is CASSATGTGNLHYGYTF. DNA of the CDR3: TGTGCCAGCAGCGCTACCGGGACAGGCAACCTTCACTATGGCTACACCTTC. The gene calls are TRBV9 and TRBJ1-2; 8 nucleotides agree with TRBD1. Germline values: CDR1 SGDLS, CDR2 YYNGEE. This CDR3 contains 17 residues. V dropped 3 bases and J dropped 3; count of bases not matched to a gene: 13.

The table lists this clonotype with a few counts. The V gene is TRBV12-3 or TRBV12-4, the J gene TRBJ1-5; D gene uncertain. Trimming cost V 8 bases and J 2 bases, with 10 bases left between them. The length of the CDR3 is 13 residues. The DNA of the CDR3 is TGTGCCAGCGGGTTTACGCGCAATCAGCCCCAGCATTTT. The encoded protein is CASGFTRNQPQHF.

This chain links TRBV5-4 with TRBJ1-6, with 7 bases aligning to TRBD1. V lost 3 bases, J lost 0 bases, and 6 bases stayed unmatched. CDR1 and CDR2 from the germline V gene are SGHNT and YYREEE (reference sequence). This CDR3 is 17 amino acids long. This CDR3 reads CASSSGTESSYNSPLHF. CDR3 nucleotide sequence: TGTGCCAGCAGCTCCGGGACAGAGAGCTCCTATAATTCACCCCTCCACTTT.

V and J are TRBV9 and TRBJ2-1; 13 positions agree with TRBD2. This CDR3 contains 19 residues. V was clipped by 4 bases and J by 3 bases; unmatched bases: 13. CDR1 and CDR2 from the germline V gene are SGDLS and YYNGEE. CDR3 DNA: TGTGCCAGCAGCTCTCACTGGACTAGCGGGAGCCTTTTCTACAATGAGCAGTTCTTC. Amino acid sequence: CASSSHWTSGSLFYNEQFF.

The CDR3 DNA is TGTGCCAGCAGCTTTTTTCCCCAGCGGACAAGCTCCTACAATGAGCAGTTCTTC. As protein: CASSFFPQRTSSYNEQFF. The chain has TRBV11-2 and TRBJ2-1; D may match TRBD1 or TRBD2 (5 bases each). The CDR3 loop spans 18 amino acids. V was trimmed by 3 bases and J by 0 bases, leaving 18 bases between them. Germline V gene lookup returns CDR1 SGHAT and CDR2 FQNNGV. The whole variable domain, remainder taken from reference TRBV11-2 and TRBJ2-1, is EAGVAQSPRYKIIEKRQSVAFWCNPISGHATLYWYQQILGQGPKLLIQFQNNGVVDDSQLPKDRFSAERLKGVDSTLKIQPAKLEDSAVYLCASSFFPQRTSSYNEQFFGPGTRLTVL.

In its sample, this clonotype was seen a few times. CDR3 nucleotides: TGTGCCAGCAGCCCGATTGAACTAGCGGGAGGCCACTTGGGCACAGATACGCAGTATTTT. It translates to CASSPIELAGGHLGTDTQYF. V gene TRBV7-8 combines with J gene TRBJ2-3; 12 nucleotides line up with TRBD2. Germline trimming cut 5 bases from V and 1 base from J; bases unmatched to any gene: 16. The CDR3 is made up of 20 amino acids. Germline V lookup: CDR1 SGHVS, CDR2 FQNEAQ.

This clonotype was seen once. The junction shows a germline mismatch at one end, possibly a read error. The chain couples TRBV3-1 to TRBJ2-1; tentatively, D is TRBD1 or TRBD2 (5 bases each). The CDR3 covers 15 residues. Looked up from germline, CDR1 is LGHDT and CDR2 is YNNKEL (reference sequence). CDR3 nucleotides: TGTGCCAGCAGCCAAGTCGGGACCGCCTACAATGTGCAGTTCTTC. Translating it yields CASSQVGTAYNVQFF.

This clonotype has ten or more counts. The V gene is TRBV12-3 or TRBV12-4, the J gene TRBJ2-4; perhaps TRBD1 as D (7 bases). V was cut by 5 bases and J by 7 bases, with 9 bases left in between. This CDR3 comprises 12 residues. CDR3 DNA: TGTGCCAGCAGTGCGGGACAGAACATTCAGTACTTC. Its protein product is CASSAGQNIQYF.

With respect to this clonotype: With a much larger clone just one base away, this may be a read error. The chain combines TRBV27 with TRBJ1-2; 9 bases are a match to TRBD1. The CDR3 contains 15 residues. J was trimmed by 4 bases and V by 6 bases; bases with no gene match: 9. The germline V gene has CDR1 MNHEY and CDR2 SMNVEV (reference sequence). CDR3 in DNA: TGTGCCAGCAGAATACAGGGGGCGCCGGGCTATGGCTACACCTTC. It codes for CASRIQGAPGYGYTF.

This clonotype was detected only a few times. The chain uses TRBV15 and TRBJ1-2, with TRBD1 identical over 8 bases. Germline-derived CDR1 and CDR2 are LNHNV and YYDKDF (reference sequence). The CDR3 loop spans 13 amino acids. V lost 3 bases and J lost 11; bases outside the gene matches: 8. CDR3 protein: CATSREVGDRYTF. The DNA of the CDR3 is TGTGCCACCAGCAGGGAGGTCGGGGACAGGTACACCTTC. Together with reference TRBV15 and TRBJ1-2, the CDR3 gives the full variable domain: DAMVIQNPRYQVTQFGKPVTLSCSQTLNHNVMYWYQQKSSQAPKLLFHYYDKDFNNEADTPDNFQSRRPNTSFCFLDIRSPGLGDTAMYLCATSREVGDRYTFGSGTRLTVV.

A word on this clonotype: One base away lies a much larger clone, so this may be a sequencing read error. The chain links TRBV5-5 to TRBJ2-7; D uncertain. The germline CDR1 and CDR2 sequences are SGHKS and YYEKEE (reference sequence). Trimming pared 4 bases from V and 3 bases from J, leaving 8 bases between. The CDR3 length is 12 residues. CDR3 nucleotides: TGTGCCAGCAGCCAGGAGATCTACGAGCAGTACTTC. It specifies CASSQEIYEQYF.

CDR3 sequence (DNA): TGTGCCAGCAGTTGTGCGGGAGGAACGGGGACCCAGTACTTC. Translated, it gives CASSCAGGTGTQYF. The rearrangement uses TRBV12-3 or TRBV12-4 and TRBJ2-7, with 8 bases that match TRBD2. Gene TRBJ2-5 matches the end of the DNA better, so the J call may be wrong. The CDR3 extends over 14 amino acids.

The chain joins TRBV11-2 to TRBJ1-1, with unresolved D. The CDR3 is 13 residues long. Trimming took off 2 bases at V and 4 bases at J, with 8 bases between the two ends. Germline-derived CDR1 and CDR2 are SGHAT and FQNNGV. The CDR3, as DNA: TGTGCCAGCAGCTTAAACGTTGTCACTGAAGCTTTCTTT. This gives the protein CASSLNVVTEAFF.

The chain is built from TRBV7-6 and TRBJ2-1; 7 bases are a match to TRBD1. The junction had 8 bases not matched to a gene; V was cut back by 2 bases and J by 4 bases. Germline-derived CDR1 and CDR2 are SGHVS and FNYEAQ. The CDR3 runs to 16 residues. Here the CDR3 reads CASSLPLRGLYNEQFF. The CDR3 DNA follows: TGTGCCAGCAGCTTACCGCTGAGGGGGCTTTACAATGAGCAGTTCTTC.

This clonotype was detected only a few times. The chain couples TRBV27 to TRBJ2-4; TRBD1 aligns across 9 bases. The J call may be wrong; the DNA end is better matched by TRBJ2-7. Per germline, CDR1 MNHEY and CDR2 SMNVEV (reference sequence). The CDR3 loop spans 14 amino acids. This chain's CDR3 is CASRTGGALHEQYF. DNA of the CDR3: TGTGCCAGCAGAACAGGGGGCGCTTTGCACGAGCAGTACTTC.

The rearrangement uses TRBV6-5 and TRBJ1-1, with D possibly matching TRBD1 (5 bases). CDR1 MNHEY and CDR2 SVGAGI come from the germline V gene. Trimming shortened V by 0 bases and J by 5 bases, and 13 bases separated the two germline ends. This CDR3 has 15 residues. CDR3 residues: CASSYSPAGLTEAFF. CDR3 DNA: TGTGCCAGCAGTTACTCGCCAGCAGGGCTGACTGAAGCTTTCTTT.

V usage is TRBV3-1 and J usage is TRBJ2-1; 8 bases agree with TRBD1. CDR3 size: 16 residues. The germline V gene has CDR1 LGHDT and CDR2 YNNKEL (reference sequence). With V trimmed by 6 bases and J by 9 bases, 16 bases remained unmatched. CDR3 coding DNA: TGTGCCAGCAGGCAACGCCTTTCTAACAGGGGGAGTGAGCAGTTCTTC. Translated: CASRQRLSNRGSEQFF.

V gene TRBV27 combines with J gene TRBJ2-2; 10 positions match TRBD1. Germline V gives CDR1 MNHEY, CDR2 SMNVEV (reference sequence). After removal of 7 bases from V and 0 bases from J, the junction contained 8 bases not matched to a gene. There are 17 residues in the CDR3. CDR3 amino acids: CASTRQGASTNTGELFF. CDR3 nucleotide sequence: TGTGCCAGCACGAGACAGGGGGCGAGTACGAACACCGGGGAGCTGTTTTTT.

Concerning this clonotype itself: The junction and the germline gene differ at one end; a read error may be behind it. The chain uses TRBV7-9 and TRBJ2-1; D is perhaps TRBD2 (5 bases). CDR1 and CDR2 (germline): SEHNR, FQNEAQ (reference sequence). CDR3 length equals 13 residues. Written as DNA, the CDR3 is TGTGCCAGCAGCTCCGGGGTTGGCAATGGGCAGTTCTTC. Translating gives CASSSGVGNGQFF.

This chain connects TRBV27 to TRBJ2-7; 8 bases map to TRBD2. This CDR3 contains 17 residues. CDR1 and CDR2 (germline): MNHEY, SMNVEV (reference sequence). The ends lost 0 bases at V and 10 bases at J; junction bases unmatched: 17. The CDR3 region has the DNA TGTGCCAGCAGTTTATCCGGACTAGCTCCCTTACAAGAGGCCCAGTACTTC. It is translated as CASSLSGLAPLQEAQYF.

The chain uses TRBV5-1 and TRBJ2-1, with 14 bases matching TRBD2. With V trimmed by 3 bases and J by 3 bases, 5 bases remained unmatched. The CDR3 contains 17 residues. Germline V gene data show CDR1 as SGHRS and CDR2 as YFSETQ. The CDR3 is CASSWGLAGAVYNEQFF. DNA of the CDR3: TGCGCCAGCAGCTGGGGACTAGCGGGGGCTGTCTACAATGAGCAGTTCTTC.